Described below is a single TCR beta chain sequence and its context. This clonotype was seen only once. Its antigen remains undetermined. Within one base of it there is no much larger clone, and no base qualities were kept. Evidence from one read is weak. The donors were under 40 Caucasian individuals from Russia, aged roughly 6 to 100 years, who were systemically healthy. Roughly 11 milliliters of peripheral blood were drawn from each donor into EDTA-treated Vacutainer tubes. PBMCs were isolated by Ficoll-Paque density-gradient centrifugation, with at least 7 million obtained per sample. Trizol reagent was used to extract total RNA from PBMCs, with at least 5 micrograms per sample. For every donor, an aliquot of PBMCs went through flow cytometry to measure the percentages of naive CD45RAhigh/CD27high T cells. The germline V gene (reference sequence) supplies CDR1 LNHDA and CDR2 SQIVND. V and J are trimmed by 4 bases and 4 bases, and the gene matches miss 5 bases of the junction. From the cysteine through the phenylalanine, the CDR3 covers 16 amino acids. Kept here is only the CDR3 DNA, which spans 48 bases and is read in frame from base 1.

This entry belongs to a study of blood T cells in healthy people across ages (dated by TCRdb to about 2015). In terms of the full investigation: In model experiments, template switching captured about one uniquely barcoded TCR beta cDNA molecule for every two T cells. For two donors (one aged 18 to 30 and one aged 80 or older), the study analyzed two additional independent replicas of 1 million unique cDNA reads from the same blood draw. Age-related changes in TCR beta repertoire diversity were measured in the study by deep sequencing normalized with unique cDNA molecular identifiers. The donors were divided into four age groups: young (average approximately 17 years), middle-aged (roughly 40), aged (around 59) and long-lived (about 80). To avoid experimental bias, donors of different ages were randomly spread across the sequencing lanes.

Library preparation used 5' RACE. Data came from an Illumina HiSeq 2500. A second PCR of about 6 to 12 cycles was run with a J-beta primer mix and a sample-barcoded 5' primer. Each TCR beta cDNA molecule received a unique molecular identifier from a template-switch 5' adaptor carrying 12 random nucleotides. At least 2.5 million CDR3-containing paired-end reads were obtained from each sample. First-strand cDNA was synthesized from all RNA with the Mint cDNA synthesis kit, primed by a TRBC-specific oligonucleotide. Following uracil-DNA glycosylase treatment, a first 18-cycle PCR with universal primers M1SS and BC2_uni_R was performed on all cDNA. Regarding the original processing steps: For normalization, 1 million high-quality reads, each with a distinct molecular identifier, were randomly selected from each sample. Instead of being binned into consensus sequences, reads that shared molecular identifiers were thrown out. MiTCR, set to a Q25 quality threshold and the strictest error-elimination algorithm, was used for CDR3 identification, clonotype clustering and error correction. Lower-bound total TCR beta diversity was estimated with a nonparametric unseen species model using Euler transformation. In TCRdb, the public reads were trimmed at Q25 with fastp and aligned with MiXCR, with productive beta chains retained. Rows with one shared CDR3 protein collapse into an entry with the most common genes and DNA. These V and J calls originate from TCRdb's pipeline instead of the authors' own analysis. The sample has some 1.5 million distinct CDR3 sequences on record, 25% to 30% of them singletons. Clones ranked in the top ten supply roughly 8% of the sample.

The study at large found these results: Total diversity estimates from one million sequenced T cells were considered lower bounds and underestimates. The percentage of naive T cells measured by flow cytometry correlated strongly with observed TCR beta diversity. As age increased, observed TCR beta diversity per million T cells dropped in a roughly linear way, and a significant reduction was already evident by age about 40. Because the CMV infection status of the donors was unknown, age-related changes in expanded clonotypes may potentially have been confounded. Compared with the aged group, the long-lived group had more naive CD4+ T cells, fewer expanded clones and increased TCR diversity, a pattern suggesting age selection. Since profiling was done on bulk unsorted PBMCs, naive and antigen-experienced compartments could not be conclusively compared.

The source is a woman in her twenties or thirties in good health. The specimen sequenced was blood. The rearrangement combines TRBV19 with TRBJ2-5, with 14 bases aligning to TRBD2. The CDR3 protein is CASSSLGTSGRETQYF. DNA sequence: TGTGCCAGTAGTAGCCTTGGGACTAGCGGGAGAGAGACCCAGTACTTC. When the CDR3 is completed using the reference TRBV19 and TRBJ2-5 genes on either side, the full variable domain is DGGITQSPKYLFRKEGQNVTLSCEQNLNHDAMYWYRQDPGQGLRLIYYSQIVNDFQKGDIAEGYSVSREKKESFPLTVTSAQKNPTAFYLCASSSLGTSGRETQYFGPGTRLLVL.